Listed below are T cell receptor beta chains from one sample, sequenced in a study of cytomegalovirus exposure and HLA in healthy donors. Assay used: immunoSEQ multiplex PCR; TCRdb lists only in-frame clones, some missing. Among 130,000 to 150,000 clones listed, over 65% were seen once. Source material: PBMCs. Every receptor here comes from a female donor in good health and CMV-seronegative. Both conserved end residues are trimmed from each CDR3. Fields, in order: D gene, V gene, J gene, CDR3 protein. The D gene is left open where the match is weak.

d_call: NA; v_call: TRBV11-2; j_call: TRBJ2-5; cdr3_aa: ASRARTRRGAQETQY
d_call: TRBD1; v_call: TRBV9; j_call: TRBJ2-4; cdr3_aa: ASSSEGQVKNIQY
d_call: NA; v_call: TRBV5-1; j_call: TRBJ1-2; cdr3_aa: ASSLRQGYGYT
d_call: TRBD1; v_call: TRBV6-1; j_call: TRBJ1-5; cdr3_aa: ASSVGTGGQLGQPQH
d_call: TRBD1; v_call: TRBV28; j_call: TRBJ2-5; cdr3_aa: ASSLAIQGAETQY
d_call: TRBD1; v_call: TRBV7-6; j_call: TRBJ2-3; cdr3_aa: ASSSNRGNTDTQY
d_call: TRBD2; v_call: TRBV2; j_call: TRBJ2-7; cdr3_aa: ASRDNRLAGQQY
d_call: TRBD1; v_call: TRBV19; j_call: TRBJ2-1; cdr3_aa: ASRKGAVNEQF
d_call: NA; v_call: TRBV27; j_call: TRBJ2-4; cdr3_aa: ASSPILWPLAKNIQY
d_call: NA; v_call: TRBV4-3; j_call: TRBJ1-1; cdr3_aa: ASSQDGGDVAF
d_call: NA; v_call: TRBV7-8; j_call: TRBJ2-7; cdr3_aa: ASSSRQGTSSYEQY
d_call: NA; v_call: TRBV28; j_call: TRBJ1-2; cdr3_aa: ASRSTTGWIGYT
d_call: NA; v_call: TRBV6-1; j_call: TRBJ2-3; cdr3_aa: ASSEGQTSTDTQY
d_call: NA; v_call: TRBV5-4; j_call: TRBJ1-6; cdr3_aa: ASSRDSRNSPLH
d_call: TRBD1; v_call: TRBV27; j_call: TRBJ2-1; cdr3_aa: ASSLSWTGGGEQF
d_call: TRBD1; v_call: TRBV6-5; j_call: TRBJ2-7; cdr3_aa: ASTDLGQGADEQY
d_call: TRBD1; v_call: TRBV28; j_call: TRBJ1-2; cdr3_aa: ASSRTGSYGYT
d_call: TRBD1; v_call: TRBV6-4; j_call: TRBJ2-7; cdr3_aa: ASSLDRGYEQY
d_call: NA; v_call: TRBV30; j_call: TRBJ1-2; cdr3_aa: AWWEGGNYGYT
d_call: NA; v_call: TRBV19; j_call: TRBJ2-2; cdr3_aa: AVIGVVGGELF
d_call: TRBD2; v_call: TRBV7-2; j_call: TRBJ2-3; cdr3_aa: ASSLYRWRGGGSTDTQY
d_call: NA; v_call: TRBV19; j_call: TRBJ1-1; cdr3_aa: ASSIRSRTEAF
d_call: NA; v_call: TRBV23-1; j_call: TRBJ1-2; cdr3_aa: ATKFRGQCVYGYT
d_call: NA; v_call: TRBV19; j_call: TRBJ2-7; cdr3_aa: ASSIGTAAKIYEQY
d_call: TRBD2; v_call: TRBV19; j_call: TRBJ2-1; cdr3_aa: ASSITASGDHNEQF
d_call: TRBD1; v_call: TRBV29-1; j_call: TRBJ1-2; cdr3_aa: SVDGQGGGYT
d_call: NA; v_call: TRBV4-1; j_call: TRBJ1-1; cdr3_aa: ASKRDTEAF
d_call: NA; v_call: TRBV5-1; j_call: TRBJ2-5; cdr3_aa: ASSPTGETQY
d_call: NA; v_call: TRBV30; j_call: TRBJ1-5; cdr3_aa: AWSKGVNQPQH
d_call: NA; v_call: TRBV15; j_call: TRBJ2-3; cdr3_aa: ATSRTRNSADTQY
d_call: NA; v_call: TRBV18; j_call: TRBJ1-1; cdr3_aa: ASSPPGATEAF
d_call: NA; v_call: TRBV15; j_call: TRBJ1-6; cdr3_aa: ATSLGQENSPLH
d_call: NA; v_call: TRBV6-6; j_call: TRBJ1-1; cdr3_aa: ASSRSRDSRGAF
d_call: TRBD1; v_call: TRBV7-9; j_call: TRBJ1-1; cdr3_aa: ASSATGGQGTEAF
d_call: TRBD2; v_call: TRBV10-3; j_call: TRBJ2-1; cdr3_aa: AISESALAGGQVEQF
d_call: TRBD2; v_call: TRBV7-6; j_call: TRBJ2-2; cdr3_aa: ASSYEWGAGINTGELF
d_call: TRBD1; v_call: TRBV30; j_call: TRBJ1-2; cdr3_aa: AWSIFPGQGNVYT
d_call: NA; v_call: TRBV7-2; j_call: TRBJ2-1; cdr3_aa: ASSPVRNEQF
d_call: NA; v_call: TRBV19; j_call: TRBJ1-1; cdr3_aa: ASSHRWETEAF
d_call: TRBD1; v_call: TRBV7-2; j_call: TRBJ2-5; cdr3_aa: ASSLDRGQETQY
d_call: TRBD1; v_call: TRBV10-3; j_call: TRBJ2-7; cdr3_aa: AIRTGGYEQY
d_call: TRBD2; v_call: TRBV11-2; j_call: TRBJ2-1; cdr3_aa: ASSPGVAGGDEQF
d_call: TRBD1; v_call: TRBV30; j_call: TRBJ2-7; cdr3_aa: AWTRRTGAYEQY
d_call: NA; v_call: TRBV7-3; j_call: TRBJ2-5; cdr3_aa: ASSFGLAPYETQY
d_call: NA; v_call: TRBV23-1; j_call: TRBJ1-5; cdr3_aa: ATPGNREIGQPQH
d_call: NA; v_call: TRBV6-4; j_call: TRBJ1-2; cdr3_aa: ASRGGDGYT
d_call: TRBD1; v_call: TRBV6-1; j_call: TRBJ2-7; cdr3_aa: ASSEGQGSYEQY
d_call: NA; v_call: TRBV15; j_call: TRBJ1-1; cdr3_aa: ATSRDDRYTEAF
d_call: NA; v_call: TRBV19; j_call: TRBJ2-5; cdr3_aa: ASSGVHQETQY
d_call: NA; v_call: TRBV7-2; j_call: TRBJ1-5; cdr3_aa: ASSLTWASWEPQH